This entry lists 18 T cell receptor beta chains sequenced from one sample in a study of blood T cell repertoires in COVID-19. TCRdb's copy holds only in-frame clones and misses some; the assay was immunoSEQ multiplex PCR. The table records about 80,000 clones, about four fifths of them present only once. The source material was peripheral blood. These receptors all stem from a human donor in a cohort sampled during active COVID-19.

The rearrangement joins TRBV6-5 to TRBJ1-2, with 9 bases aligning to TRBD1. The germline gives CDR1 MNHEY, CDR2 SVGAGI. The CDR3 is 15 residues long. The junction had 3 bases not matched to a gene; V was cut back by 1 base and J by 3 bases. CDR3 protein: CASSYFGQGHYGYTF. The CDR3 nucleotides read TGTGCCAGCAGTTACTTTGGACAGGGGCACTATGGCTACACCTTC.

The chain joins TRBV11-3 to TRBJ2-2; TRBD2 aligns across 10 bases. CDR3 length: 15 amino acids. J gave up 6 bases and V 8 bases, and 9 bases lay outside the gene matches. CDR1 SGHNT and CDR2 YENEEA come from the germline V gene. As DNA, the CDR3 is TGTGCCAGCGGTCAGCGGGGGGGTCGGTCCGGGGAGCTGTTTTTT. Amino acids: CASGQRGGRSGELFF.

This sequence joins TRBV5-1 and TRBJ2-7; 7 positions agree with TRBD2. Germline loops: CDR1 SGHRS, CDR2 YFSETQ. V lost 3 bases to trimming and J lost 1 base; unmatched junction nucleotides: 4. CDR3 size: 14 residues. The CDR3 is CASSYEGGSYEQYV. In nucleotides, the CDR3 is TGCGCCAGCAGCTACGAGGGAGGGTCCTACGAGCAGTACGTC.

This clone was detected once. The V call is TRBV5-6, the J call TRBJ2-1; 9 positions agree with TRBD1. The CDR3 has 14 residues. Unmatched junction bases numbered 9, after V lost 5 bases and J lost 9 bases. The germline V gene has CDR1 SGHDT and CDR2 YYEEEE. Here the CDR3 DNA reads TGTGCCAGCAGGGGGGACAGGGTAATGGGTGAGCAGTTCTTC. This codes for CASRGDRVMGEQFF. The complete variable domain, with remaining parts taken from reference TRBV5-6 and TRBJ2-1, reads DAGVTQSPTHLIKTRGQQVTLRCSPKSGHDTVSWYQQALGQGPQFIFQYYEEEERQRGNFPDRFSGHQFPNYSSELNVNALLLGDSALYLCASRGDRVMGEQFFGPGTRLTVL.

The chain has TRBV20-1 and TRBJ1-6; 7 nucleotides agree with TRBD1. Germline trimming cut 3 bases from V and 7 bases from J; bases unmatched to any gene: 6. The length of the CDR3 is 14 residues. Germline lookup yields CDR1 DFQATT and CDR2 SNEGSKA (reference sequence). As DNA, the CDR3 is TGCAGTGCTAGTAGGGGGCAGCTCAATTCACCCCTCCACTTT. Translation: CSASRGQLNSPLHF.

The CDR3 loop is CASRQGTYNSPLHF. CDR3 DNA sequence: TGTGCCAGCCGACAGGGAACCTATAATTCACCCCTCCACTTT. The chain carries TRBV19 and TRBJ1-6, with TRBD1 identical over 7 bases. The CDR3 consists of 14 residues. CDR1 LNHDA and CDR2 SQIVND come from the germline V gene (reference sequence). Losses at the gene ends were 9 bases for V and 2 bases for J; bases not matched to a gene: 4.

The chain has TRBV14 and TRBJ2-1, with D possibly matching TRBD1 (5 bases). The V and J ends lost 0 bases and 10 bases respectively, with 10 bases between them. This CDR3 has 13 amino acids. CDR1 and CDR2 from the germline V gene are SGHDN and FVKESK. CDR3 DNA sequence: TGTGCCAGCAGCCAAGATTGGCAGGGAGAGCAGTTCTTC. Translated: CASSQDWQGEQFF.

Only one count was recorded for this clone. V is TRBV6-2 or TRBV6-3 and J is TRBJ2-5; maybe TRBD2 (5 bases). V was clipped by 5 bases and J by 2 bases, with 12 bases between them. Per the germline V gene, CDR1 is MNHEY and CDR2 is SVGEGT. This CDR3 comprises 14 residues. The CDR3, as DNA: TGTGCCAGCAGTCGGGGTGGACGGCAAGAGACCCAGTACTTC. This gives the protein CASSRGGRQETQYF.

This clone was recorded at least ten times. The chain combines TRBV5-1 with TRBJ2-1; 10 bases fit TRBD2. Trimming cost V 4 bases and J 7 bases; bases outside gene matches: 11. Germline CDR1 is SGHRS and CDR2 is YFSETQ. This CDR3 contains 16 residues. The CDR3 is CASSLGYGTSENEQFF. CDR3 coding DNA: TGCGCCAGCAGCCTAGGATACGGGACTAGCGAGAATGAGCAGTTCTTC. Using reference TRBV5-1 and TRBJ2-1 for the parts outside the CDR3, the full variable domain is KAGVTQTPRYLIKTRGQQVTLSCSPISGHRSVSWYQQTPGQGLQFLFEYFSETQRNKGNFPGRFSGRQFSNSRSEMNVSTLELGDSALYLCASSLGYGTSENEQFFGPGTRLTVL.

The rearrangement joins TRBV10-3 to TRBJ2-7; 8 bases are shared with TRBD1. CDR1 and CDR2 (germline): ENHRY, SYGVKD. V lost 3 bases, J lost 1 base, and 11 bases stayed unmatched. There are 17 residues in the CDR3. CDR3 bases: TGTGCCATCAGTGACCCAGACAGGGGAGTTGGGTCCTACGAGCAGTACTTC. Translating gives CAISDPDRGVGSYEQYF.

The chain uses TRBV24-1 and TRBJ2-5, with 11 positions matching TRBD2. This CDR3 comprises 16 residues. The ends lost 4 bases at V and 1 base at J; junction bases unmatched: 4. Germline V gene lookup returns CDR1 KGHDR and CDR2 SFDVKD. The CDR3 reads CATSDSGLAVQETQYF. The CDR3 coding sequence is TGTGCCACCAGTGACTCGGGACTAGCGGTCCAAGAGACCCAGTACTTC.

The rearrangement links TRBV14 to TRBJ2-2; D not certain. Per germline, CDR1 SGHDN and CDR2 FVKESK. The CDR3 covers 16 residues. The V end lost 1 base, the J end lost 0 bases, and 9 bases lay between the germline ends. The CDR3 here is CASSQVTPANTGELFF. As DNA, the CDR3 is TGTGCCAGCAGCCAAGTTACGCCAGCGAACACCGGGGAGCTGTTTTTT.

This chain joins TRBV7-6 and TRBJ2-1, with D possibly TRBD2 on 6 matching bases. V was pared by 2 bases and J by 3 bases, with 17 bases between. The germline V gene has CDR1 SGHVS and CDR2 FNYEAQ. The CDR3 covers 17 residues. CDR3 region: CASSLPLSAGIYNEQFF. CDR3 sequence (DNA): TGTGCCAGCAGCTTACCCCTTAGCGCGGGGATCTACAATGAGCAGTTCTTC.

This chain uses TRBV5-6 with TRBJ2-2; 12 bases match TRBD2. Unmatched junction bases numbered 1, after V lost 1 base and J lost 6 bases. CDR3 length: 15 residues. Per the germline V gene, CDR1 is SGHDT and CDR2 is YYEEEE. CDR3 bases: TGTGCCAGCAGCTTGACTAGCGGGAGGCCCGGGGAGCTGTTTTTT. Encoded protein: CASSLTSGRPGELFF.

The chain joins TRBV2 to TRBJ1-5, with D possibly matching TRBD1 (6 bases). Germline values: CDR1 SNHLY, CDR2 FYNNEI. There are 16 residues in the CDR3. Trimming removed 6 bases at V and 4 bases at J, with 19 bases between. The CDR3 spells CASRSGTPVVNQPQHF. CDR3 DNA: TGTGCCAGCAGGTCCGGGACACCCGTCGTTAATCAGCCCCAGCATTTT.

This rearrangement joins TRBV6-5 to TRBJ1-1; 9 nucleotides align to TRBD1. J was trimmed by 6 bases and V by 5 bases; bases with no gene match: 10. Germline values: CDR1 MNHEY, CDR2 SVGAGI. This CDR3 has 15 amino acids. Written as DNA, the CDR3 is TGTGCCAGCAGTCTCTTGACAGGGGGTTTCCCTGAAGCTTTCTTT. This sequence encodes CASSLLTGGFPEAFF.

In DNA form, the CDR3 reads TGTGCCAGCAGCCCCACAGGGGGCTCCGAGGCTGAAGCTTTCTTT. It yields the protein CASSPTGGSEAEAFF. The chain couples TRBV3-1 (or the pseudogene TRBV3-2) to TRBJ1-1; TRBD1 aligns across 9 bases. The CDR3 has 15 residues. The germline CDR1 and CDR2 sequences are LGHDT and YNNKEL (reference sequence). V was clipped by 4 bases and J by 6 bases; unmatched bases: 9.

This clone was counted between two and nine times. The V call is TRBV27, the J call TRBJ2-3, with 9 bases identical to TRBD1. This CDR3 contains 16 residues. Germline-derived CDR1 and CDR2 are MNHEY and SMNVEV (reference sequence). With V trimmed by 5 bases and J by 2 bases, 8 bases remained unmatched. The CDR3 DNA reads TGTGCCAGCAGTACGGGACAGGGTGGCGCCACAGATACGCAGTATTTT. Its protein is CASSTGQGGATDTQYF.